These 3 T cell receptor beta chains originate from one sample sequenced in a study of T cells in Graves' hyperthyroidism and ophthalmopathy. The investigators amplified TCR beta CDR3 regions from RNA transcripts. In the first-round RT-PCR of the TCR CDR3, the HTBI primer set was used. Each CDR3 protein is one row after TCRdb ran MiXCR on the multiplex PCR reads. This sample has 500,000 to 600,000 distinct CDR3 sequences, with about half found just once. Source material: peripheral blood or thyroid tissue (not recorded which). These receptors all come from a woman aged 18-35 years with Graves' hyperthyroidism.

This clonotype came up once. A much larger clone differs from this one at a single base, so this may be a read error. CDR3 DNA: TGTGCCGGCAGCTTAGTCTGGAGGGCCAAGGATTCTGGAAACACCATATATTTT. The encoded protein is CAGSLVWRAKDSGNTIYF. The chain recombines TRBV7-2 with TRBJ1-3; D ambiguous. There are 18 residues in the CDR3. Per the germline V gene, CDR1 is SGHTA and CDR2 is FQGNSA. The variable domain in full, completed from reference TRBV7-2 and TRBJ1-3, reads GAGVSQSPSNKVTEKGKDVELRCDPISGHTALYWYRQSLGQGLEFLIYFQGNSAPDKSGLPSDRFSAERTGGSVSTLTIQRTQQEDSAVYLCAGSLVWRAKDSGNTIYFGEGSWLTVV.

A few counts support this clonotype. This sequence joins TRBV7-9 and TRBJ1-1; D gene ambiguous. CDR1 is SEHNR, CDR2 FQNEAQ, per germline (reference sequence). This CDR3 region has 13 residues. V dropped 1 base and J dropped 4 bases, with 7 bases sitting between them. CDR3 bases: TGTGCCAGCAGCTTAGGGGATGCCACTGAAGCTTTCTTT. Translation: CASSLGDATEAFF.

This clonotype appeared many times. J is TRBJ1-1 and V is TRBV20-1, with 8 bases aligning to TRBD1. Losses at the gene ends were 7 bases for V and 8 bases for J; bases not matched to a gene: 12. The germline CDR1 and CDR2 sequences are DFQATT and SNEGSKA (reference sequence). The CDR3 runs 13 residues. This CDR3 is CSGPSDRANEAFF. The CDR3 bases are TGCAGTGGGCCGTCGGACAGGGCTAACGAAGCTTTCTTT.